The 26 T cell receptor beta chains listed next were all sequenced from one sample in a study of OX40 agonist ivuxolimab in advanced cancers. Assay: immunoSEQ multiplex PCR; the TCRdb copy retains only in-frame clones and omits some. The sample has around 69,000 clones; 75% to 90% are singletons. Sequenced material: CD4+ or CD8+ T cells sorted from blood, taken in a trial of the OX40 agonist ivuxolimab. The receptors here all came from an adult with an advanced solid tumor such as melanoma, head and neck, liver or kidney cancer.

This clone appeared once. The genes are TRBV4-3 and TRBJ1-4; 10 nucleotides agree with TRBD1. J lost 6 bases, V lost 0 bases, and 4 bases had no gene match. The CDR3 has 16 residues. Germline V lookup: CDR1 LGHNA, CDR2 YSLEER. The CDR3 sequence is CASSQELGTGDEKLFF. Written as DNA, the CDR3 is TGCGCCAGCAGCCAAGAATTGGGGACAGGGGATGAAAAACTGTTTTTT.

V and J are TRBV14 and TRBJ1-2; TRBD1 matches 7 bases. From germline, CDR1 is SGHDN and CDR2 FVKESK. This CDR3 spans 12 amino acids. V lost 1 base to trimming and J lost 10 bases; unmatched junction nucleotides: 3. CDR3 in DNA: TGTGCCAGCAGCCAAGGGGACAGTTACTACACCTTC. Translated, it gives CASSQGDSYYTF.

The chain joins TRBV6-1 to TRBJ1-1; possibly TRBD1 for D (6 bases). The CDR3 length is 14 residues. V was shortened by 6 bases and J by 3 bases, with 14 bases between the two germline ends. Germline V lookup: CDR1 MNHNS, CDR2 SASEGT. The CDR3 DNA is TGTGCCAGCAGAAGGGACACCGTGGACACTGAAGCTTTCTTT. Residues: CASRRDTVDTEAFF.

The chain couples TRBV27 to TRBJ2-2; possibly TRBD2 for D (5 bases). Deletions cut 2 bases from V and 6 bases from J, with 22 bases between. This CDR3 spans 18 amino acids. The germline CDR1 and CDR2 sequences are MNHEY and SMNVEV (reference sequence). The CDR3: CASSLATASIWVPGELFF. The CDR3 nucleotides read TGTGCCAGCAGTTTAGCGACGGCTAGCATATGGGTGCCCGGGGAGCTGTTTTTT.

The rearrangement joins TRBV2 to TRBJ2-3, with D perhaps given as TRBD1 or TRBD2 (5 bases each). Germline assignment: CDR1 SNHLY and CDR2 FYNNEI. This CDR3 spans 17 amino acids. Trimming pared 1 base from V and 1 base from J, leaving 15 bases between. CDR3 nucleotides: TGTGCCAGCAGTGAAGTCCGGCAGGGAGAGGGCACAGATACGCAGTATTTT. It encodes CASSEVRQGEGTDTQYF.

This sequence joins TRBV19 and TRBJ1-2, with D possibly matching TRBD1 (6 bases). Germline CDR1 reads LNHDA; CDR2 reads SQIVND (reference sequence). The CDR3 has 15 residues. The V gene lost 3 bases and the J gene lost 4 bases, with 15 bases spanning the gap. This chain's CDR3 is CASSIIFGGTYGYTF. The DNA of the CDR3 is TGTGCCAGTAGTATTATATTTGGGGGCACCTATGGCTACACCTTC.

The chain uses TRBV4-3 and TRBJ1-1; D gene uncertain. The CDR3 is 14 amino acids. CDR1 is LGHNA, CDR2 YSLEER, per germline. The V end lost 0 bases, the J end lost 3 bases, and 8 bases lay between the germline ends. CDR3 sequence reads: CASSQDKRYTEAFF. In DNA form, the CDR3 reads TGCGCCAGCAGCCAAGATAAGCGTTACACTGAAGCTTTCTTT.

This clone occurred a few times. V and J are TRBV6-4 and TRBJ1-6; D gene uncertain. Trimming pared 0 bases from V and 3 bases from J, leaving 6 bases between. The CDR3 runs to 15 residues. CDR1 is MRHNA, CDR2 SNTAGT, per germline. The CDR3 here is CASSDSGGYNSPLHF. CDR3 coding DNA: TGTGCCAGCAGTGACTCCGGAGGCTATAATTCACCCCTCCACTTT.

The chain recombines TRBV13 with TRBJ2-6, with D perhaps assigned TRBD1 or TRBD2 (6 bases each). V was cut by 6 bases and J by 2 bases, with 14 bases left in between. Germline V lookup: CDR1 PRHDT, CDR2 FYEKMQ (reference sequence). CDR3 length equals 16 residues. In nucleotides, the CDR3 is TGTGCCAGCAGAACCAAGGGGGGAACTGGGGCCAACGTCCTGACTTTC. Translated, it gives CASRTKGGTGANVLTF.

V and J are TRBV18 and TRBJ2-1; 11 bases agree with TRBD2. This CDR3 region has 15 residues. Trimming at V came to 6 bases and at J to 4 bases, leaving 5 bases not matched to a gene. Per germline, CDR1 KGHSH and CDR2 LQKENI. The CDR3 is CASSRGLAEYNEQFF. In nucleotides, the CDR3 is TGTGCCAGCTCTCGGGGACTAGCGGAATACAATGAGCAGTTCTTC. The variable domain in full, completed from reference TRBV18 and TRBJ2-1, reads NAGVMQNPRHLVRRRGQEARLRCSPMKGHSHVYWYRQLPEEGLKFMVYLQKENIIDESGMPKERFSAEFPKEGPSILRIQQVVRGDSAAYFCASSRGLAEYNEQFFGPGTRLTVL.

The V call is TRBV29-1, the J call TRBJ2-3; 7 nucleotides match TRBD1. This CDR3 region has 14 residues. Germline CDR1 is SQVTM and CDR2 is ANQGSEA. With V trimmed by 1 base and J by 2 bases, 3 bases remained unmatched. The CDR3 sequence is CSVEGQGHTDTQYF. CDR3 nucleotide sequence: TGCAGCGTTGAAGGACAGGGACACACAGATACGCAGTATTTT.

The chain joins TRBV6-5 to TRBJ2-1, with 13 bases lining up with TRBD2. This CDR3 is built from 14 residues. J was trimmed by 7 bases and V by 6 bases; bases with no gene match: 3. CDR1 MNHEY and CDR2 SVGAGI come from the germline V gene. The CDR3 loop is CASSLGLAGNEQFF. The CDR3 DNA reads TGTGCCAGCAGCCTGGGACTAGCGGGAAATGAGCAGTTCTTC.

This chain links TRBV14 with TRBJ2-3; 9 nucleotides agree with TRBD2. Germline CDR1 reads SGHDN; CDR2 reads FVKESK. Trimming at V came to 0 bases and at J to 4 bases, leaving 20 bases not matched to a gene. The CDR3 extends over 21 amino acids. The CDR3 region is CASSQDGPEGGRAFRADTQYF. CDR3 nucleotide sequence: TGTGCCAGCAGCCAAGATGGTCCTGAAGGCGGGAGGGCCTTCAGGGCAGATACGCAGTATTTT.

The chain combines TRBV4-3 with TRBJ2-7; D might be TRBD1 (6 bases). Looked up from germline, CDR1 is LGHNA and CDR2 is YSLEER. The CDR3 sequence is 17 residues long. With 0 bases removed from V and 3 bases from J, the gap between germline ends came to 18 bases. CDR3 region: CASSQDWLGKQGYEQYF. DNA of the CDR3: TGCGCCAGCAGCCAAGACTGGTTAGGAAAACAGGGCTACGAGCAGTACTTC.

V gene TRBV27 combines with J gene TRBJ2-1; D unclear. CDR1 is MNHEY and CDR2 is SMNVEV in the germline V gene (reference sequence). Between the trimmed V and J ends, which lost 3 bases and 4 bases, there was a span of 7 bases. The CDR3 spans 13 residues. The CDR3 region has the DNA TGTGCCAGCAGTTTCGGTAGTTACAATGAGCAGTTCTTC. Translation: CASSFGSYNEQFF.

The J gene is TRBJ2-7, the V gene TRBV13; the match to TRBD1 covers 7 bases. J gave up 0 bases and V 6 bases, and 5 bases lay outside the gene matches. CDR3 size: 14 residues. CDR1 PRHDT and CDR2 FYEKMQ come from the germline V gene (reference sequence). CDR3 in DNA: TGTGCCAGCAGGCCGGGACAGAGCTCCTACGAGCAGTACTTC. It codes for CASRPGQSSYEQYF.

Remarks on this clone: Additional DNA sequences in this sample encode the identical CDR3. The genes are TRBV27 and TRBJ2-2; no reliable D call. Germline values: CDR1 MNHEY, CDR2 SMNVEV (reference sequence). V gave up 4 bases and J gave up 2 bases, with 2 bases separating them. This CDR3 has 12 amino acids. CDR3 sequence reads: CASSSNTGELFF. As DNA, the CDR3 is TGTGCCAGCAGTTCTAACACCGGGGAGCTGTTTTTT.

This clone was seen a few times. The chain couples TRBV27 to TRBJ2-3; D remains ambiguous. The V gene's germline CDR1 is MNHEY and CDR2 SMNVEV (reference sequence). The CDR3 is made up of 16 amino acids. V was pared by 5 bases and J by 0 bases, with 15 bases between. For the CDR3, the DNA is TGTGCCAGCAGTCCCCTCCCGGTACCTAGCACAGATACGCAGTATTTT. Its translation: CASSPLPVPSTDTQYF.

The J gene is TRBJ2-7, the V gene TRBV4-1, with 11 bases matching TRBD1. The V gene's germline CDR1 is MGHRA and CDR2 YSYEKL. V trimming: 4 bases; J trimming: 3 bases; junction bases outside the gene matches: 11. CDR3 size: 17 residues. The CDR3, as DNA: TGCGCCAGCAGCCTCGAAGACTGGGACAGGGGGAACTACGAGCAGTACTTC. It specifies CASSLEDWDRGNYEQYF.

The rearrangement uses TRBV27 and TRBJ2-7, with D possibly TRBD2 on 6 matching bases. V lost 5 bases and J 0 bases, leaving 14 bases between the germline ends. CDR1 and CDR2 (germline): MNHEY, SMNVEV (reference sequence). The CDR3 covers 15 residues. The CDR3 DNA sequence: TGTGCCAGCAGTCCGGGGACTTTTAGCTCCTACGAGCAGTACTTC. Its protein product is CASSPGTFSSYEQYF.

The chain recombines TRBV19 with TRBJ2-1; D is perhaps TRBD2 (5 bases). V was pared by 6 bases and J by 8 bases, with 17 bases between. Per the germline V gene, CDR1 is LNHDA and CDR2 is SQIVND (reference sequence). CDR3 size: 14 residues. CDR3 in amino acids: CASRLDWPSDEQFF. In nucleotides, the CDR3 is TGTGCCAGTAGACTGGACTGGCCGTCGGATGAGCAGTTCTTC.

V and J are TRBV7-9 and TRBJ2-1; D ambiguous. V dropped 4 bases and J dropped 5 bases, with 6 bases sitting between them. The length of the CDR3 is 12 residues. CDR1 is SEHNR, CDR2 FQNEAQ, per germline (reference sequence). CDR3: CASSSINNEQFF. The CDR3 DNA reads as TGTGCCAGCAGCTCCATCAACAATGAGCAGTTCTTC.

The chain recombines TRBV7-9 with TRBJ2-1; TRBD1 matches at 10 bases. J gave up 4 bases and V 5 bases, and 5 bases lay outside the gene matches. This CDR3 region has 15 residues. CDR1 and CDR2 from the germline V gene are SEHNR and FQNEAQ (reference sequence). CDR3 sequence (DNA): TGTGCCAGCAGCCTGGGACAGGGGCAATACAATGAGCAGTTCTTC. This codes for CASSLGQGQYNEQFF.

The gene calls are TRBV19 and TRBJ2-3; 10 nucleotides line up with TRBD2. Per the germline V gene, CDR1 is LNHDA and CDR2 is SQIVND (reference sequence). The CDR3 loop spans 14 amino acids. Trimming took 6 bases from V and 4 from J; bases not matched to a gene: 4. CDR3 sequence reads: CASSPTSGADTQYF. In DNA, the CDR3 is TGTGCCAGTAGCCCAACTAGCGGGGCAGATACGCAGTATTTT.

The CDR3 DNA reads as TGTGCCATCAGTGAGTCGAGTCTCTCTAGCGGGAGGGCCAACGAGCAGTACTTC. The encoded protein is CAISESSLSSGRANEQYF. The J gene is TRBJ2-7, the V gene TRBV10-3; TRBD2 aligns across 12 bases. CDR1 and CDR2 from the germline V gene are ENHRY and SYGVKD. The ends lost 0 bases at V and 5 bases at J; junction bases unmatched: 11. The CDR3 sequence is 18 residues long.

The V gene is TRBV6-5, the J gene TRBJ1-6; TRBD1 might be the D (5 bases). CDR3 size: 13 residues. Germline CDR1 reads MNHEY; CDR2 reads SVGAGI. Trimming cost V 10 bases and J 6 bases, with 13 bases left between them. For the CDR3, the DNA is TGTGCCACCGCGACGGGGACTAATTCACCCCTCCACTTT. Its protein is CATATGTNSPLHF.